This is a list of T cell receptor beta chains from one sample in a study of blood T cell repertoires in COVID-19. Method: immunoSEQ multiplex PCR; TCRdb's copy keeps in-frame clones and lacks some. Among tens of thousands of clones listed, 75% to 85% were seen once. Sequenced sample: peripheral blood. Receptor source: a woman aged 80 or older with acute or convalescent COVID-19. CDR3s include the opening cysteine and the closing phenylalanine or tryptophan. A D gene is named only where the DNA matches it firmly. Only part of the rows carry a size: once, few, many, or a class if the clone is expanded.

V	size	J	D	CDR3	DNA
TRBV7-2	NA	TRBJ2-7	TRBD2	CASSLASSGSYEQYF	TGTGCCAGCAGCTTAGCATCTAGCGGGAGTTACGAGCAGTACTTC
TRBV11-2	NA	TRBJ2-1	TRBD2	CASSHLAGRGNEQFF	TGTGCCAGCAGCCATCTAGCGGGAAGAGGCAATGAGCAGTTCTTC
TRBV3-1/TRBV3-2	few	TRBJ2-2	TRBD2	CASSQGPAGGPGELFF	TGTGCCAGCAGCCAAGGTCCAGCGGGGGGCCCCGGGGAGCTGTTTTTT
TRBV4-2	NA	TRBJ1-2	NA	CASSHVRDNNYGYTF	TGTGCCAGCAGCCATGTTCGGGACAATAACTATGGCTACACCTTC
TRBV6-5	NA	TRBJ2-5	TRBD1	CASSWGRDRGRETQYF	TGTGCCAGCAGTTGGGGGAGGGACAGGGGGCGGGAGACCCAGTACTTC
TRBV6-2/TRBV6-3	NA	TRBJ2-2	TRBD2	CASSLLADNTGELFF	TGTGCCAGCAGTCTACTAGCGGACAACACCGGGGAGCTGTTTTTT
TRBV7-9	NA	TRBJ2-3	TRBD2	CASSLRRSGGPTDTQYF	TGTGCCAGCAGCTTAAGGCGAAGCGGGGGGCCCACAGATACGCAGTATTTT
TRBV2	NA	TRBJ2-2	TRBD2	CASSVGGINTGELFF	TGTGCCAGCAGTGTGGGGGGGATCAACACCGGGGAGCTGTTTTTT
TRBV6-1	NA	TRBJ2-1	TRBD2	CASSEAGRGGNNEQFF	TGTGCCAGCAGTGAAGCGGGGCGGGGGGGAAACAATGAGCAGTTCTTC
TRBV6-2/TRBV6-3	NA	TRBJ2-1	NA	CASSYSRVNEQFF	TGTGCCAGCAGTTACTCGAGGGTGAATGAGCAGTTCTTC
TRBV5-1	NA	TRBJ2-7	TRBD1	CASSSDPTSGQGARYEQYF	TGCGCCAGCAGCTCAGACCCCACATCAGGACAGGGGGCCAGGTACGAGCAGTACTTC